The 10 T cell receptor beta chains below were found in one sample sequenced in a study of T-cell memory formation after mild COVID-19. TCRdb re-derived calls from the 5' RACE reads in MiXCR, one entry per CDR3 protein. The table has 300,000 to 400,000 distinct CDR3 sequences, 28% seen once; the top ten hold approximately 15%. The sample comprised PBMCs or a T cell subset sorted from them (not recorded which). Source of these receptors: an adult woman who had mild COVID-19 (a few samples of this study predate the infection). Cell type and time point are not known.

In this sample, this clonotype turned up a few times. This chain connects TRBV9 to TRBJ1-1; no clear D gene. The V end lost 4 bases, the J end lost 6 bases, and 16 bases lay between the germline ends. CDR1 and CDR2 (germline): SGDLS, YYNGEE. CDR3 length: 14 amino acids. The chain's CDR3 is CASSQRSGGPEAFF. In nucleotides, the CDR3 is TGTGCCAGCAGCCAACGATCCGGCGGCCCTGAAGCTTTCTTT.

The CDR3 DNA sequence: TGTGCCAGCAGTTCGCGACAGCCGAACACTGAAGCTTTCTTT. Its translation: CASSSRQPNTEAFF. V is TRBV27 and J is TRBJ1-1, with a tentative D call TRBD1 (5 bases). This CDR3 has 14 amino acids. V lost 4 bases and J 1 base, leaving 10 bases between the germline ends. Germline V lookup: CDR1 MNHEY, CDR2 SMNVEV (reference sequence).

This rearrangement joins TRBV12-3 or TRBV12-4 to TRBJ2-3; the match to TRBD1 covers 8 bases. This CDR3 has 16 residues. V dropped 6 bases and J dropped 6; count of bases not matched to a gene: 14. The CDR3 loop reads CASSPDTGGADDTQYF. The DNA for the CDR3 is TGTGCCAGCAGCCCAGACACAGGGGGAGCGGATGATACGCAGTATTTT.

This clonotype was seen only a few times. The chain has TRBV20-1 and TRBJ2-1, with TRBD2 identical over 9 bases. The CDR3 spans 15 residues. Trimming removed 5 bases from V and 0 bases from J; junction bases left unmatched: 5. CDR1 and CDR2 from the germline V gene are DFQATT and SNEGSKA (reference sequence). CDR3 amino acids: CSADGTSSSYNEQFF. The CDR3 bases are TGCAGTGCTGATGGGACTAGCAGCTCCTACAATGAGCAGTTCTTC.

In this sample, this clonotype turned up a few times. The gene calls are TRBV5-1 and TRBJ2-5, with D unresolved. Trimming left V 0 bases short and J 0 bases short, with 12 bases between. Germline V CDR1 and CDR2: SGHRS, YFSETQ. This CDR3 spans 16 amino acids. The CDR3: CASSLEGSKYQETQYF. For the CDR3, the DNA is TGCGCCAGCAGCTTGGAAGGTTCGAAGTACCAAGAGACCCAGTACTTC.

This clonotype was observed many times. The V and J genes are TRBV7-2 and TRBJ2-7; 8 nucleotides align to TRBD1. Germline lookup yields CDR1 SGHTA and CDR2 FQGNSA. V shed 2 bases, J shed 6 bases, and the junction held 12 bases outside the gene matches. The CDR3 is 16 amino acids. The CDR3 DNA reads as TGTGCCAGCAGCTTAAGGACAGGGACGGGTGGAGGCGAGCAGTACTTC. Residues: CASSLRTGTGGGEQYF.

Written as DNA, the CDR3 is TGTGCCAGCAGTTTCCGGGAAGGAGGGTCACCCCTCCACTTT. Amino acid sequence: CASSFREGGSPLHF. The V call is TRBV2, the J call TRBJ1-6; no clear D gene. This CDR3 is built from 14 residues. Between the trimmed V and J ends, which lost 5 bases and 10 bases, there was a span of 15 bases. Germline loops: CDR1 SNHLY, CDR2 FYNNEI.

This sequence joins TRBV9 and TRBJ2-7; a weak D match, TRBD1 (7 bases). Germline lookup yields CDR1 SGDLS and CDR2 YYNGEE. Trimming took off 1 base at V and 6 bases at J, with 14 bases between the two ends. The CDR3 contains 14 residues. The CDR3 DNA follows: TGTGCCAGCAGCGTACCCTTCCAGGGGGGCGAGCAGTACTTC. Encoded protein: CASSVPFQGGEQYF.

This chain uses TRBV18 with TRBJ2-3, with a possible D match to TRBD1 (5 bases). The CDR3 contains 12 residues. Looked up from germline, CDR1 is KGHSH and CDR2 is LQKENI. V gave up 4 bases and J gave up 5 bases, with 7 bases separating them. The CDR3 is CASSQGEDTQYF. CDR3 DNA sequence: TGTGCCAGCTCACAAGGGGAAGATACGCAGTATTTT.

This clonotype turned up a few times. This rearrangement joins TRBV28 to TRBJ1-1; D gene unclear. V lost 1 base, J lost 3 bases, and 6 bases lay in between. The V gene's germline CDR1 is MDHEN and CDR2 SYDVKM. This CDR3 contains 13 residues. This CDR3 is CASSLFADTEAFF. The CDR3 nucleotides are TGTGCCAGCAGTTTATTCGCCGACACTGAAGCTTTCTTT.